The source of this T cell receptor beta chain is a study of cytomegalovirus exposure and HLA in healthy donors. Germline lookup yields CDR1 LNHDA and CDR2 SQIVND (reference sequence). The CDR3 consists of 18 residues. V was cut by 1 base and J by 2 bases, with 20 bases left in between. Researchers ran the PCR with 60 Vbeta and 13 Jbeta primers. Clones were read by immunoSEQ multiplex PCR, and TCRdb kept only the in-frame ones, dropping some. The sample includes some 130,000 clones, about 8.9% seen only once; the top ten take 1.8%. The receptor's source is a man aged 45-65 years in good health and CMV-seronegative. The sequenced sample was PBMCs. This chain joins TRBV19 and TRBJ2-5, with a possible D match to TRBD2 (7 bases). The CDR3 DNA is TGTGCCAGTAGTATAGGTACAGGGACTATCTCGCGGCAAGAGACCCAGTACTTC. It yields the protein CASSIGTGTISRQETQYF.